The 10 T cell receptor beta chains below all came from one sample that was sequenced in a study of a mutant IDH1 vaccine in newly diagnosed glioma. The time point denotes: week 11, during vaccination. Doses consisted of 300 ug of mutant IDH1 20-mer peptide each, paired with topical imiquimod. Their specific antigens are unknown. The assay was immunoSEQ multiplex PCR, and TCRdb's table has in-frame clones only and misses some. This sample has approximately 110,000 clones, with 90% found just once. Source: PBMCs, taken from a glioma patient whose treatment included an IDH1 peptide vaccine. These TCRs come from a woman between 50 and 59 years old with glioma.

The chain recombines TRBV7-9 with TRBJ1-1; the D is unclear. Trimming removed 1 base from V and 1 base from J, with 7 bases in between. Germline loops: CDR1 SEHNR, CDR2 FQNEAQ (reference sequence). This CDR3 is built from 14 residues. The CDR3 DNA is TGTGCCAGCAGCTTAGGCCCCCAGAACACTGAAGCTTTCTTT. It yields the protein CASSLGPQNTEAFF.

The chain combines TRBV5-4 with TRBJ2-7; TRBD2 might be the D (5 bases). CDR1 and CDR2 from the germline V gene are SGHNT and YYREEE (reference sequence). The CDR3 covers 11 residues. Trimming removed 3 bases from V and 9 bases from J, with 10 bases in between. The CDR3, as DNA: TGTGCCAGCAGCTCGGACTCCGGGCAGTACTTC. This encodes CASSSDSGQYF.

This chain joins TRBV5-1 and TRBJ2-3; D possibly corresponds to TRBD2 (8 bases). Germline values: CDR1 SGHRS, CDR2 YFSETQ. Trimming cost V 0 bases and J 4 bases, with 15 bases left between them. The CDR3 extends over 16 amino acids. The CDR3 DNA follows: TGCGCCAGCAGCTTGGGGGGTAGCGGGACAGCAGATACGCAGTATTTT. Protein: CASSLGGSGTADTQYF.

This chain links TRBV5-1 with TRBJ2-1; 7 bases are a match to TRBD2. V shed 0 bases and J 0 bases; nucleotides not matched to a gene: 3. There are 16 residues in the CDR3. Germline V lookup: CDR1 SGHRS, CDR2 YFSETQ. The CDR3 loop is CASSLAAGTSYNEQFF. CDR3 bases: TGCGCCAGCAGCTTGGCAGCGGGGACCTCCTACAATGAGCAGTTCTTC.

This chain links TRBV5-1 with TRBJ1-2; D is uncertain. CDR1 is SGHRS, CDR2 YFSETQ, per germline. V was pared by 2 bases and J by 4 bases, with 15 bases between. The CDR3 totals 15 residues. The CDR3 DNA reads TGCGCCAGCAGCTTACTTGCCGGGAGCTTCTATGGCTACACCTTC. Translated: CASSLLAGSFYGYTF.

V and J are TRBV7-9 and TRBJ2-7; TRBD2 aligns across 10 bases. This CDR3 region has 15 residues. With V trimmed by 5 bases and J by 4 bases, 8 bases remained unmatched. Germline V lookup: CDR1 SEHNR, CDR2 FQNEAQ (reference sequence). The chain's CDR3 is CASSPGLAVVYEQYF. CDR3 coding DNA: TGTGCCAGCAGCCCCGGACTAGCGGTCGTGTACGAGCAGTACTTC.

The chain combines TRBV7-6 with TRBJ2-1; 11 bases are a match to TRBD2. The junction had 4 bases not matched to a gene; V was cut back by 0 bases and J by 0 bases. Germline loops: CDR1 SGHVS, CDR2 FNYEAQ. The CDR3 has 18 amino acids. CDR3 amino acids: CASSLAGSGRASYNEQFF. The CDR3 bases are TGTGCCAGCAGCTTAGCAGGTAGCGGGAGGGCCTCCTACAATGAGCAGTTCTTC.

The CDR3 protein is CASSLLRQGDNIQYF. The CDR3 nucleotides read TGTGCCAGCAGCTTACTCCGACAGGGAGATAACATTCAGTACTTC. This chain uses TRBV7-2 with TRBJ2-4; 7 nucleotides line up with TRBD1. J was trimmed by 7 bases and V by 2 bases; bases with no gene match: 8. This CDR3 is 15 amino acids long. CDR1 and CDR2 (germline): SGHTA, FQGNSA. Full variable domain (rest looked up from reference TRBV7-2 and TRBJ2-4): GAGVSQSPSNKVTEKGKDVELRCDPISGHTALYWYRQSLGQGLEFLIYFQGNSAPDKSGLPSDRFSAERTGGSVSTLTIQRTQQEDSAVYLCASSLLRQGDNIQYFGAGTRLSVL.

The chain recombines TRBV7-2 with TRBJ2-5, with no clear D. This CDR3 region has 14 residues. Looked up from germline, CDR1 is SGHTA and CDR2 is FQGNSA. V was cut by 3 bases and J by 1 base, with 9 bases left in between. The CDR3 nucleotides are TGTGCCAGCAGCTTTACGCGGCTCCAAGAGACCCAGTACTTC. As protein: CASSFTRLQETQYF.

The V call is TRBV18, the J call TRBJ1-2, with a tentative D call TRBD1 (6 bases). V shed 2 bases and J shed 3 bases, with 13 bases lying between them. This CDR3 spans 15 amino acids. Per germline, CDR1 KGHSH and CDR2 LQKENI. This CDR3 reads CASSPVQGMDYGYTF. For the CDR3, the DNA is TGTGCCAGCTCACCAGTACAGGGCATGGACTATGGCTACACCTTC. Variable domain in full (rest from reference TRBV18 and TRBJ1-2): NAGVMQNPRHLVRRRGQEARLRCSPMKGHSHVYWYRQLPEEGLKFMVYLQKENIIDESGMPKERFSAEFPKEGPSILRIQQVVRGDSAAYFCASSPVQGMDYGYTFGSGTRLTVV.